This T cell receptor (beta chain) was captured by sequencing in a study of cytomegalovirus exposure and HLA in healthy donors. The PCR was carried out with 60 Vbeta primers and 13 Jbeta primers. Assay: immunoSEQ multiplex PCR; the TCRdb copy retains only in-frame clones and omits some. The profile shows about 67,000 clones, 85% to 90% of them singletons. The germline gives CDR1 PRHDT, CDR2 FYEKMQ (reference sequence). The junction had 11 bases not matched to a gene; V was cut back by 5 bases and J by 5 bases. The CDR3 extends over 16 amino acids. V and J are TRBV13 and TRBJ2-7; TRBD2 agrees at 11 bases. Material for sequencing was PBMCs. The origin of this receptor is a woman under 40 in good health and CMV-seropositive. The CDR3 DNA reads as TGTGCCAGCAGCCCGACTCCGGGACTAGCGGTCCACGAGCAGTACTTC. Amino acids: CASSPTPGLAVHEQYF.